Listed below are T cell receptor beta chains from one sample, sequenced in a study of blood T cell repertoires in COVID-19. Clones were sequenced by immunoSEQ multiplex PCR, and TCRdb holds only the in-frame ones, with some missing. The sample consists of roughly 79,000 clones, around 90% of them appearing once. The source material was peripheral blood. The receptors shown here come from a man in his fifties with active COVID-19. Each CDR3 is given with its conserved first and last residue. The D gene is left open where the match is weak. Not all rows give a size; the values are once, few, many and, for expanded clones, a class.

clone size: NA
V gene: TRBV3-1/TRBV3-2
D gene: NA
J gene: TRBJ1-5
CDR3 DNA: TGTGCCAGCAGCCAACAGGTTAGCAATCAGCCCCAGCATTTT
CDR3 protein: CASSQQVSNQPQHF

clone size: NA
V gene: TRBV19
D gene: TRBD1
J gene: TRBJ1-6
CDR3 DNA: TGTGCCAGCAATTTGGGGGACAGGATTCACAATTCACCCCTCCACTTT
CDR3 protein: CASNLGDRIHNSPLHF

clone size: NA
V gene: TRBV6-5
D gene: NA
J gene: TRBJ2-5
CDR3 DNA: TGTGCCGCAAGAGGTCCCAAGCAAGAGACCCAGTACTTC
CDR3 protein: CAARGPKQETQYF

clone size: NA
V gene: TRBV29-1
D gene: TRBD1
J gene: TRBJ1-2
CDR3 DNA: TGCAGCGTGTTTGGGACAGCAGTCAACTATGGCTACACCTTC
CDR3 protein: CSVFGTAVNYGYTF

clone size: NA
V gene: TRBV29-1
D gene: NA
J gene: TRBJ2-7
CDR3 DNA: TGCAGCGTGGCCGCTACAGGGTCCTCCGAGGAGTACTTC
CDR3 protein: CSVAATGSSEEYF

clone size: few
V gene: TRBV7-9
D gene: NA
J gene: TRBJ2-7
CDR3 DNA: TGTGCCAGCGCCCGACAGACCTACGAGCAGTACTTC
CDR3 protein: CASARQTYEQYF

clone size: NA
V gene: TRBV10-1
D gene: TRBD1
J gene: TRBJ2-7
CDR3 DNA: TGCGCCCACACCCGGACAGGGGACGAGCAGTACTTC
CDR3 protein: CAHTRTGDEQYF

clone size: NA
V gene: TRBV2
D gene: TRBD2
J gene: TRBJ2-2
CDR3 DNA: TGTGCCAGCAGCCGAGGGACTAGAGCGGTTTCCGGGGAGCTGTTTTTT
CDR3 protein: CASSRGTRAVSGELFF

clone size: few
V gene: TRBV11-3
D gene: NA
J gene: TRBJ1-2
CDR3 DNA: TGTGCCAGCAGCTTAGATCGGGGTAGCTATGGCTACACCTTC
CDR3 protein: CASSLDRGSYGYTF

clone size: NA
V gene: TRBV7-8
D gene: NA
J gene: TRBJ1-1
CDR3 DNA: TGTGCCAGCAGCACTAGGGGGGGTACCTTTGAAGCTTTCTTT
CDR3 protein: CASSTRGGTFEAFF

clone size: NA
V gene: TRBV2
D gene: NA
J gene: TRBJ1-1
CDR3 DNA: TGTGCCAGAATGACGACTCAGAACACTGAAGCTTTCTTT
CDR3 protein: CARMTTQNTEAFF

clone size: NA
V gene: TRBV12-5
D gene: TRBD2
J gene: TRBJ2-5
CDR3 DNA: TGTGCTAGTGCCACATCAGCGGGGTGGGCTGAGACCCAGTACTTC
CDR3 protein: CASATSAGWAETQYF

clone size: NA
V gene: TRBV10-3
D gene: TRBD2
J gene: TRBJ2-3
CDR3 DNA: TGTGCCATCAACTTAGCGGGACTTACAGATACGCAGTATTTT
CDR3 protein: CAINLAGLTDTQYF

clone size: NA
V gene: TRBV28
D gene: NA
J gene: TRBJ2-2
CDR3 DNA: TGTGCCAGCAGTGGAGGCAGGGGAAACACCGGGGAGCTGTTTTTT
CDR3 protein: CASSGGRGNTGELFF

clone size: NA
V gene: TRBV9
D gene: NA
J gene: TRBJ2-3
CDR3 DNA: TGTGCCAGCAGCGTAGCTACTCGCGGGGGCAGGTCAGATACGCAGTATTTT
CDR3 protein: CASSVATRGGRSDTQYF

clone size: NA
V gene: TRBV27
D gene: TRBD1
J gene: TRBJ2-1
CDR3 DNA: TGTGCCAGCAAACCGTGGCTGGACAGGGTAGAGGGCAATGAGCAGTTCTTC
CDR3 protein: CASKPWLDRVEGNEQFF

clone size: NA
V gene: TRBV3-1/TRBV3-2
D gene: NA
J gene: TRBJ2-5
CDR3 DNA: TGTGCCAGCAGCCAGCAGGGGCGAAGCCAAGAGACCCAGTACTTC
CDR3 protein: CASSQQGRSQETQYF